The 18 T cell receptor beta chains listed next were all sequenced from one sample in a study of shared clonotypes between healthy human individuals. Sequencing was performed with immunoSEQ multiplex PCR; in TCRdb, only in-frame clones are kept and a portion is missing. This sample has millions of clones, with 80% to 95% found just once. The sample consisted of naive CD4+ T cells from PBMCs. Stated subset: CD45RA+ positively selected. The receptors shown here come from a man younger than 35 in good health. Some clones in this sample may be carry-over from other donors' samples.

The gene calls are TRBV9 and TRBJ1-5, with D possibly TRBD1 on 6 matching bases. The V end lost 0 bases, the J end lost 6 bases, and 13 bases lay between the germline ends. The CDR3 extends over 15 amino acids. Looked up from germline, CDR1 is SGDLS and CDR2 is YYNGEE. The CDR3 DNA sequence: TGTGCCAGCAGCGTAGATTGGGGGCCAGGTCAGCCCCAGCATTTT. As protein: CASSVDWGPGQPQHF.

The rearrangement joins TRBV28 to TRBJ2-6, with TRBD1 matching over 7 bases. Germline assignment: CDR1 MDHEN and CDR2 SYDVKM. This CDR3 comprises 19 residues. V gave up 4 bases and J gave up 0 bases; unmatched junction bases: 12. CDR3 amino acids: CASSSAAGQAYSGANVLTF. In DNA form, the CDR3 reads TGTGCCAGCAGTTCAGCCGCCGGACAGGCTTACTCTGGGGCCAACGTCCTGACTTTC.

The CDR3 is CASSLERWLRGCGYTF. CDR3 DNA: TGTGCCAGCAGCTTGGAGAGATGGCTACGGGGGTGTGGCTACACCTTC. The V and J genes are TRBV5-8 and TRBJ1-2, with D tentatively TRBD1 (5 bases). Germline V CDR1 and CDR2: SGHTS, YDEGEE. The CDR3 is made up of 16 amino acids. V gave up 0 bases and J gave up 7 bases, with 19 bases separating them. The variable domain in full, with the rest retrieved from reference TRBV5-8 and TRBJ1-2, is EAGVTQSPTHLIKTRGQQATLRCSPISGHTSVYWYQQALGLGLQFLLWYDEGEERNRGNFPPRFSGRQFPNYSSELNVNALELEDSALYLCASSLERWLRGCGYTFGSGTRLTVV.

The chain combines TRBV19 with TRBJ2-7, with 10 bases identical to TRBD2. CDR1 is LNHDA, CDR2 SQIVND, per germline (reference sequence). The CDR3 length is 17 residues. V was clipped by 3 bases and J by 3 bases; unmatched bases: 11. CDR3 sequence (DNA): TGTGCCAGTAGTATCCAGACCTGGACTAGCGGTCGCTACGAGCAGTACTTC. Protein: CASSIQTWTSGRYEQYF.

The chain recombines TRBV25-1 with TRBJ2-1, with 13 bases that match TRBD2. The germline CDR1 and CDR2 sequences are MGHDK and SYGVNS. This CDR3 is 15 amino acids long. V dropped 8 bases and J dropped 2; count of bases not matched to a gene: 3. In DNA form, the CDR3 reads TGTGCCAGCCAACTAGCGGGAGGGCCCTACAATGAGCAGTTCTTC. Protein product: CASQLAGGPYNEQFF.

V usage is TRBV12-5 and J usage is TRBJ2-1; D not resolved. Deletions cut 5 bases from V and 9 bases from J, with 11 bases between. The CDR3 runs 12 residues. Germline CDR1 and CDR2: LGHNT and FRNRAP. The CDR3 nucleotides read TGTGCTAGTGGTCGCGTGGTAAGTGAGCAGTTCTTC. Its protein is CASGRVVSEQFF.

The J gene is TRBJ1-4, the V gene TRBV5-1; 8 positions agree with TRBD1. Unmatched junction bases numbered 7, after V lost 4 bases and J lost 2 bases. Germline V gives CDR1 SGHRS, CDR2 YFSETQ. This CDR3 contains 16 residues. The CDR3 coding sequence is TGCGCCAGCAGCCCGGACAGGGAGGGCACTAATGAAAAACTGTTTTTT. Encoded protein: CASSPDREGTNEKLFF.

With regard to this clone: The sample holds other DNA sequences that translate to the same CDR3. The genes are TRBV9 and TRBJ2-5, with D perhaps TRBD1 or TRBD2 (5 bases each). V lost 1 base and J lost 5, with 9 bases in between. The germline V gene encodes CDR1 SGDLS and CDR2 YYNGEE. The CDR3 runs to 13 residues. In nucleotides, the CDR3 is TGTGCCAGCAGCGTACGGGGCGGGGAGACCCAGTACTTC. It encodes CASSVRGGETQYF. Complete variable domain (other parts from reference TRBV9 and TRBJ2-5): DSGVTQTPKHLITATGQRVTLRCSPRSGDLSVYWYQQSLDQGLQFLIQYYNGEERAKGNILERFSAQQFPDLHSELNLSSLELGDSALYFCASSVRGGETQYFGPGTRLLVL.

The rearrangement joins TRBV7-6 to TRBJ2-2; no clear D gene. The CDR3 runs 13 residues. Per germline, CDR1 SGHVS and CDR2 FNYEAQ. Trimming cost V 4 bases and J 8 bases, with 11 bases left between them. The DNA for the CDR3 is TGTGCCAGCAGCTCCAACGCTGCGGGGGAGCTGTTTTTT. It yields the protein CASSSNAAGELFF. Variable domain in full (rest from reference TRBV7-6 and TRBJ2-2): GAGVSQSPRYKVTKRGQDVALRCDPISGHVSLYWYRQALGQGPEFLTYFNYEAQQDKSGLPNDRFSAERPEGSISTLTIQRTEQRDSAMYRCASSSNAAGELFFGEGSRLTVL.

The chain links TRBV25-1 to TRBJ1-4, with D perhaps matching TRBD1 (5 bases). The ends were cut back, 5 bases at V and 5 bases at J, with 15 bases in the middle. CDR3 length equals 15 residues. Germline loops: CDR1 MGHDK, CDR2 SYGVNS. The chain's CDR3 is CASSPSGGSNEKLFF. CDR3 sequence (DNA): TGTGCCAGCAGTCCCTCGGGGGGGTCAAATGAAAAACTGTTTTTT.

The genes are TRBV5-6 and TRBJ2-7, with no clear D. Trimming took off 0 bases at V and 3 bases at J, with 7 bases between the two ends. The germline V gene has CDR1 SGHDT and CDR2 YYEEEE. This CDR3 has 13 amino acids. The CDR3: CASSLGLNYEQYF. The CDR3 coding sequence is TGTGCCAGCAGCTTGGGGCTGAACTACGAGCAGTACTTC.

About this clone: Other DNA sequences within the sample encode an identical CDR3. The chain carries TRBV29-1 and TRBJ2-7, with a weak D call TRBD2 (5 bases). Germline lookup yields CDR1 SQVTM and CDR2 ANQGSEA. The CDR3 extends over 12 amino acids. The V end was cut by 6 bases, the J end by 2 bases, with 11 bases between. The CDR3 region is CSVRTGTYEQYF. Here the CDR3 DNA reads TGCAGCGTCCGGACGGGGACCTACGAGCAGTACTTC.

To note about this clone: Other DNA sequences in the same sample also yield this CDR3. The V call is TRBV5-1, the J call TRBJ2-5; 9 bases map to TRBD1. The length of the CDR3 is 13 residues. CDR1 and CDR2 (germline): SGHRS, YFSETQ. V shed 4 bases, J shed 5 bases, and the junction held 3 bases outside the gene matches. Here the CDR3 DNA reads TGCGCCAGCAGCAGCGACAGGGGGGAGACCCAGTACTTC. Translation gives CASSSDRGETQYF.

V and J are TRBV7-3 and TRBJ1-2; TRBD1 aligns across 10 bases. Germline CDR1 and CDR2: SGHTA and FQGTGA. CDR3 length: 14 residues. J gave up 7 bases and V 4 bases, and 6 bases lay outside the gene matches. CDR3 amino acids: CASSSRQGAGGYTF. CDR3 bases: TGTGCCAGCAGCTCCCGACAGGGGGCAGGTGGCTACACCTTC.

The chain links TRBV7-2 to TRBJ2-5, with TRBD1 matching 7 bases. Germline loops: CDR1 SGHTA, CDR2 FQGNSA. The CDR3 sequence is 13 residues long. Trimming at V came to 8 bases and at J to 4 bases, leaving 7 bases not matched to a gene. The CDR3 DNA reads TGTGCCAGCGGTGACAGGGTGGGAGAGACCCAGTACTTC. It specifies CASGDRVGETQYF. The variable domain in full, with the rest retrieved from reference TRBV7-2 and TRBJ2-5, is GAGVSQSPSNKVTEKGKDVELRCDPISGHTALYWYRQSLGQGLEFLIYFQGNSAPDKSGLPSDRFSAERTGGSVSTLTIQRTQQEDSAVYLCASGDRVGETQYFGPGTRLLVL.

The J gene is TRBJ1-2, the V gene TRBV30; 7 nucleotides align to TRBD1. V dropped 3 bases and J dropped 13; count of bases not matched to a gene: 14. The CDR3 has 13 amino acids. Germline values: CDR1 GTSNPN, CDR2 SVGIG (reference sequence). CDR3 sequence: CAWRPTTGPAGTF. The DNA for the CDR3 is TGTGCCTGGAGACCCACGACAGGGCCGGCTGGCACCTTC.

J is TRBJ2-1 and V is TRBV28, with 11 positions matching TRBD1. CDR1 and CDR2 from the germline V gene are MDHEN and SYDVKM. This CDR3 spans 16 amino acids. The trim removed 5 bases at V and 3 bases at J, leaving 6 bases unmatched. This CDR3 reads CASSPRTGGLYNEQFF. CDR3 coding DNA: TGTGCCAGCAGTCCGCGGACAGGGGGCCTCTACAATGAGCAGTTCTTC.

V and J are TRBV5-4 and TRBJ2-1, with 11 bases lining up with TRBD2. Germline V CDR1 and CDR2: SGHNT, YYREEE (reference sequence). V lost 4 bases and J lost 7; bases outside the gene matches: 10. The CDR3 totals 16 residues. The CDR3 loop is CASSEGALAGGNEQFF. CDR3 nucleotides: TGTGCCAGCAGCGAGGGGGCCTTAGCGGGAGGGAATGAGCAGTTCTTC.